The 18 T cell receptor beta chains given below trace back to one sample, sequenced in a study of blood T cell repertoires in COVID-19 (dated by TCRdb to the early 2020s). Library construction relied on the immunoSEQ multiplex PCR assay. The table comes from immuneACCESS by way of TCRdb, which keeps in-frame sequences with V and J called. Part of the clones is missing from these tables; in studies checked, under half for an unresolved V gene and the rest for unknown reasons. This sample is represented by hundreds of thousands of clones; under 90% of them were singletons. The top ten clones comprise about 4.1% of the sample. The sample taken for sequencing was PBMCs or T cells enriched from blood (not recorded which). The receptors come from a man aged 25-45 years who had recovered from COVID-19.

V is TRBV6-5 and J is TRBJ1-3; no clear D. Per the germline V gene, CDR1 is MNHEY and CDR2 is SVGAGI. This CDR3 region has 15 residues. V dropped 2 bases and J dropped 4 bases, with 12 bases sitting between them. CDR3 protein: CASSYGLGMGNTIYF. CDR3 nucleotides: TGTGCCAGCAGTTACGGCCTCGGGATGGGAAACACCATATATTTT.

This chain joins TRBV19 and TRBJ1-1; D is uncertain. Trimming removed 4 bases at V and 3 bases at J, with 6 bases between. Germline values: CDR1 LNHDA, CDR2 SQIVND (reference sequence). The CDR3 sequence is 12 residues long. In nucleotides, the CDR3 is TGTGCCAGTAGTAATCCATACACTGAAGCTTTCTTT. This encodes CASSNPYTEAFF.

The CDR3: CASSHEGGTSGTGEQYF. DNA for the CDR3: TGTGCCAGCAGTCACGAGGGGGGGACTAGCGGGACAGGCGAGCAGTACTTC. The chain carries TRBV4-2 and TRBJ2-7; TRBD2 matches at 13 bases. This CDR3 region has 17 residues. Germline CDR1 is LGHNA and CDR2 is YNFKEQ. V trimming: 6 bases; J trimming: 6 bases; junction bases outside the gene matches: 14.

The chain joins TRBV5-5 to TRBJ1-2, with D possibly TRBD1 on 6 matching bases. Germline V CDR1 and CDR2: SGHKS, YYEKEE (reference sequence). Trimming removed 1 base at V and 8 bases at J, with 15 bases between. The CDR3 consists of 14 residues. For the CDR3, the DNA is TGTGCCAGCAGCTTGCTCGCTGGGGGCAAAGGCTACACCTTC. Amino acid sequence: CASSLLAGGKGYTF.

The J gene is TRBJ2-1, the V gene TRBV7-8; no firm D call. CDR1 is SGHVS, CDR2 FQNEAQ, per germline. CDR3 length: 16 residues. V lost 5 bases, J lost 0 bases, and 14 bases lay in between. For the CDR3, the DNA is TGTGCCAGCAGCCCAGAGAGGCTATCCTCCTACAATGAGCAGTTCTTC. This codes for CASSPERLSSYNEQFF.

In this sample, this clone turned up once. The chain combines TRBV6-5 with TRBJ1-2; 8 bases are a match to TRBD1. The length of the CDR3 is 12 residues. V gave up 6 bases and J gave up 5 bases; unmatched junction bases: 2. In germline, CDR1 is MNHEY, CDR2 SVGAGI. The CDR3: CASRWTGYGYTF. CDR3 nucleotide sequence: TGTGCCAGCAGATGGACAGGGTATGGCTACACCTTC.

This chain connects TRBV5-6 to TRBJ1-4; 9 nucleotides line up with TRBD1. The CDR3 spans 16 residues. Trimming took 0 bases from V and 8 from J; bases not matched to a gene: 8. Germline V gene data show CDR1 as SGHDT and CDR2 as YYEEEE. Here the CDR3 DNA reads TGTGCCAGCAGCTTGGAACAGGGGGCGTCTGGGGAAAAACTGTTTTTT. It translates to CASSLEQGASGEKLFF.

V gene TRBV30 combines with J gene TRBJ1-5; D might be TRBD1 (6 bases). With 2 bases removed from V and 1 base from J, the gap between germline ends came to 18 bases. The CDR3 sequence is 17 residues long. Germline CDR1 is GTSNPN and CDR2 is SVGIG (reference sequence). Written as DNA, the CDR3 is TGTGCCTGGAGTCGGTGGGCAGGGACAAGCAGCAATCAGCCCCAGCATTTT. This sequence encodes CAWSRWAGTSSNQPQHF.

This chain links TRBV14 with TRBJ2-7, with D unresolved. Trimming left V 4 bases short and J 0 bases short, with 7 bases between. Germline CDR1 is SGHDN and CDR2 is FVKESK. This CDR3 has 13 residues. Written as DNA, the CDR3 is TGTGCCAGCAGCCGCGTGAGCTCCTACGAGCAGTACTTC. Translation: CASSRVSSYEQYF.

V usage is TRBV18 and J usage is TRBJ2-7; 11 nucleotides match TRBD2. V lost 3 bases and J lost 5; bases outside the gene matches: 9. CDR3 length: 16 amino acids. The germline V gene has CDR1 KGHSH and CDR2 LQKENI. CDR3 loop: CASSPTLAGDLNEQYF. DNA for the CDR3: TGTGCCAGCTCACCCACACTAGCGGGAGATTTGAACGAGCAGTACTTC. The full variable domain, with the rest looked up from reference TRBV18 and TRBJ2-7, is NAGVMQNPRHLVRRRGQEARLRCSPMKGHSHVYWYRQLPEEGLKFMVYLQKENIIDESGMPKERFSAEFPKEGPSILRIQQVVRGDSAAYFCASSPTLAGDLNEQYFGPGTRLTVT.

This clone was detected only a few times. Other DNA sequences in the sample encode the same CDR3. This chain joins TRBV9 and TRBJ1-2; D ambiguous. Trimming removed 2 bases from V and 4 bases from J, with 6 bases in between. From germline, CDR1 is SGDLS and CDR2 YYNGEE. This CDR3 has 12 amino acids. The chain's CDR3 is CASSVRGYGYTF. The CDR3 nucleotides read TGTGCCAGCAGCGTGCGGGGCTATGGCTACACCTTC.

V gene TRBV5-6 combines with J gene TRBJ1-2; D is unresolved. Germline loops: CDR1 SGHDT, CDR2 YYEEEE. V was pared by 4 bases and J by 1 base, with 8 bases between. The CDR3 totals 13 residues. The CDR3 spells CASSPAGNYGYTF. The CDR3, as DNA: TGTGCCAGCAGCCCCGCGGGTAACTATGGCTACACCTTC.

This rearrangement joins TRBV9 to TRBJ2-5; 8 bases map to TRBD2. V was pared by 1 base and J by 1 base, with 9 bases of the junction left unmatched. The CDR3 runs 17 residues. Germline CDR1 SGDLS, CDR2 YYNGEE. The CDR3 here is CASSVLAGGGIQETQYF. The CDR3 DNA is TGTGCCAGCAGCGTACTTGCGGGGGGCGGGATCCAAGAGACCCAGTACTTC.

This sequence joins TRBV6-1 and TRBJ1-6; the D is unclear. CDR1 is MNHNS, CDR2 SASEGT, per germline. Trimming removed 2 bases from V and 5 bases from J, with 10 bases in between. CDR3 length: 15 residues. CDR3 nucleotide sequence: TGTGCCAGCAGTGAATACGGGGATGATAATTCACCCCTCCACTTT. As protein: CASSEYGDDNSPLHF.

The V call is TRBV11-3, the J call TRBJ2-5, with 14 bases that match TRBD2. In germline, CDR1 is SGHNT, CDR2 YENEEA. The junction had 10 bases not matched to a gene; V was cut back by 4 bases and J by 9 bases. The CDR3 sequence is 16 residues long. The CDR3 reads CASSSRLAGGYQSQYF. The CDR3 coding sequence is TGTGCCAGCAGCTCGAGACTAGCGGGAGGGTATCAGTCCCAGTACTTC.

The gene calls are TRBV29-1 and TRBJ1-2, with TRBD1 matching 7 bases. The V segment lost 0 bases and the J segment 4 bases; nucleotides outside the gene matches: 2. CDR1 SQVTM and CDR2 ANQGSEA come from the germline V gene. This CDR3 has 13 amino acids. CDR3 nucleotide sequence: TGCAGCGTTGAAGACTCAGGGGGCTATGGCTACACCTTC. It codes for CSVEDSGGYGYTF.

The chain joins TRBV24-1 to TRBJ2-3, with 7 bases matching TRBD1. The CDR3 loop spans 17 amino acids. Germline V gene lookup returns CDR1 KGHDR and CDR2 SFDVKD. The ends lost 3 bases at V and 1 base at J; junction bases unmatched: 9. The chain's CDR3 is CATSDPTGQSGTDTQYF. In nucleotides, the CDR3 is TGTGCCACCAGTGATCCGACGGGACAGAGTGGCACAGATACGCAGTATTTT.

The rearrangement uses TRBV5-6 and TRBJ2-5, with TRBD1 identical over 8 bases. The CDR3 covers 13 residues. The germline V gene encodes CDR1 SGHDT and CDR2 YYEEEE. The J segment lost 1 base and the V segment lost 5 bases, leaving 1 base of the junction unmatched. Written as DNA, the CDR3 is TGTGCCAGCAGAGGACAGGGCCAAGAGACCCAGTACTTC. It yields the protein CASRGQGQETQYF.